One and the same sample provided the 3 T cell receptor beta chains below, sequenced in a study of cytomegalovirus exposure and HLA in healthy donors. Profiling relied on immunoSEQ multiplex PCR, and the TCRdb table lists in-frame clones only, not all of them. This sample has 150,000 or so clones, with about 94% found just once. Source material: PBMCs. The receptors were sampled from a man between 18 and 29 years old in good health and CMV-seropositive.

The V call is TRBV6-5, the J call TRBJ1-1, with D possibly being TRBD1 (5 bases). Between the trimmed V and J ends, which lost 4 bases and 11 bases, there was a span of 11 bases. The CDR3 has 11 residues. From germline, CDR1 is MNHEY and CDR2 SVGAGI. The CDR3, as DNA: TGTGCCAGCAGTTCTGGCAAGGGGGCTTTCTTT. Translated: CASSSGKGAFF.

In nucleotides, the CDR3 is TGTGCCAGTTCTAGCGGGTACACAGATACGCAGTATTTT. As protein: CASSSGYTDTQYF. The chain couples TRBV19 to TRBJ2-3, with 8 nucleotides matching TRBD2. J lost 2 bases, V lost 8 bases, and 3 bases had no gene match. This CDR3 region has 13 residues. From germline, CDR1 is LNHDA and CDR2 SQIVND (reference sequence).

The rearrangement joins TRBV28 to TRBJ1-3, with D unresolved. The V gene's germline CDR1 is MDHEN and CDR2 SYDVKM. V was clipped by 4 bases and J by 2 bases, with 12 bases between them. This CDR3 contains 15 residues. The CDR3 DNA reads TGTGCCAGCAGTTCACCGGGGAGGGCTGGAAACACCATATATTTT. This codes for CASSSPGRAGNTIYF.